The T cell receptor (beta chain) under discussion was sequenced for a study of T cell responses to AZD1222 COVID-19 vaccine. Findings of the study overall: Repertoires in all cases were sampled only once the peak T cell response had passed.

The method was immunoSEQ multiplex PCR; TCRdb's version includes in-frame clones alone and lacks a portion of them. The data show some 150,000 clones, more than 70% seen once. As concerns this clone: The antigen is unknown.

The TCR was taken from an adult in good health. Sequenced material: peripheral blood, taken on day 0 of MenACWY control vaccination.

In DNA form, the CDR3 reads TGTGCCTGGAGTCCACCAGGGGGCACCGGGGAGCTGTTTTTT. Its translation is CAWSPPGGTGELFF. The rearrangement uses TRBV30 and TRBJ2-2; 7 bases map to TRBD1. The CDR3 loop spans 14 amino acids. Germline V gene data show CDR1 as GTSNPN and CDR2 as SVGIG (reference sequence). V shed 2 bases, J shed 4 bases, and the junction held 4 bases outside the gene matches.